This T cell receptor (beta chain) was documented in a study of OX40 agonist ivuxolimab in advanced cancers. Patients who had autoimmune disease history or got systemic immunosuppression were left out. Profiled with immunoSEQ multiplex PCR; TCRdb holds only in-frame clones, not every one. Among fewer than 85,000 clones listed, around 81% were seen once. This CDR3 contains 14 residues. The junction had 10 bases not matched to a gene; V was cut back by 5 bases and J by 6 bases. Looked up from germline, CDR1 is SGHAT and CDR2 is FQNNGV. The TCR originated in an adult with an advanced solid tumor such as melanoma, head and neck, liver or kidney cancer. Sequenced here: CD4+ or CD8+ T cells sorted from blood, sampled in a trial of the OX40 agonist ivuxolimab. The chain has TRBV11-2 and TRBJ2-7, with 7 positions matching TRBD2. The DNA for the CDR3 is TGTGCCAGCAGCCCCGGGACTATCGACACCGAGCAGTACTTC. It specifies CASSPGTIDTEQYF.